This passage covers 20 T cell receptor beta chains from one sample sequenced in a study of T cell repertoires in cytomegalovirus infection. Using its own MiXCR run on the reads, TCRdb lists one record per CDR3 protein. The table includes about 500,000 distinct CDR3 sequences, roughly 34% detected once. Which antigens these TCRs recognize remains unknown. The specimen comprised cultured PBMCs, sampled from culture after CMV antigen stimulation. These receptors all come from a human donor in good health (CMV status not recorded). Some clones in this sample may be carry-over from other donors' samples.

This clonotype was picked up a small number of times. CDR3 sequence (DNA): TGTGCCAGCAGACGAAATTTTTGGACAGGGGGTAACGAGCAGTACTTC. It codes for CASRRNFWTGGNEQYF. The rearrangement links TRBV2 to TRBJ2-7, with TRBD1 identical over 10 bases. This CDR3 comprises 16 residues. V dropped 6 bases and J dropped 5; count of bases not matched to a gene: 13. Germline CDR1 and CDR2: SNHLY and FYNNEI. Combining the CDR3 with reference TRBV2 and TRBJ2-7 gives the whole variable domain EPEVTQTPSHQVTQMGQEVILRCVPISNHLYFYWYRQILGQKVEFLVSFYNNEISEKSEIFDDQFSVERPDGSNFTLKIRSTKLEDSAMYFCASRRNFWTGGNEQYFGPGTRLTVT.

Only a few counts were recorded for this clonotype. The chain couples TRBV6-5 to TRBJ1-1; tentatively, D is TRBD1 (5 bases). The V and J ends lost 6 bases and 0 bases respectively, with 17 bases between them. The germline V gene has CDR1 MNHEY and CDR2 SVGAGI. The CDR3 runs to 16 residues. CDR3 sequence (DNA): TGTGCCAGCAGCTATTGGCAGGGATACATGAACACTGAAGCTTTCTTT. It is translated as CASSYWQGYMNTEAFF.

This clonotype was detected only a few times. The rearrangement uses TRBV12-3 or TRBV12-4 and TRBJ1-2; 7 nucleotides match TRBD1. This CDR3 spans 15 amino acids. J gave up 2 bases and V 5 bases, and 8 bases lay outside the gene matches. The CDR3 nucleotides read TGTGCCAGCAGTCTAAGGGGACAGACAAACTATGGCTACACCTTC. Encoded protein: CASSLRGQTNYGYTF.

This chain joins TRBV7-9 and TRBJ1-2, with 7 bases matching TRBD1. Germline V gene sequence: CDR1 SEHNR, CDR2 FQNEAQ (reference sequence). Losses at the gene ends were 6 bases for V and 4 bases for J; bases not matched to a gene: 8. The CDR3 contains 14 residues. CDR3 region: CASRHPGQPYGYTF. CDR3 bases: TGTGCCAGCAGACATCCGGGACAGCCCTATGGCTACACCTTC.

This clonotype was counted only a few times. At one end, the junction sequence differs from germline, possibly due to a read error. The V gene is TRBV10-3, the J gene TRBJ1-1; D gene ambiguous. The germline V gene encodes CDR1 ENHRY and CDR2 SYGVKD. The CDR3 extends over 15 amino acids. CDR3: CAISEAMAGGPFVGF. The CDR3 bases are TGTGCCATCAGTGAGGCGATGGCGGGAGGGCCCTTCGTTGGATTT.

The table lists this clonotype with many counts. In nucleotides, the CDR3 is TGTGCCAGCAGCTCATGGACAGGGAAAAACACCGGGGAGCTGTTTTTT. It yields the protein CASSSWTGKNTGELFF. The chain links TRBV7-2 to TRBJ2-2; 8 positions match TRBD1. After removal of 4 bases from V and 2 bases from J, the junction contained 6 bases not matched to a gene. The germline V gene has CDR1 SGHTA and CDR2 FQGNSA. CDR3 size: 16 residues.

This chain links TRBV24-1 with TRBJ1-1; TRBD1 aligns across 8 bases. Germline V gene data show CDR1 as KGHDR and CDR2 as SFDVKD. V shed 2 bases and J 4 bases; nucleotides not matched to a gene: 2. The CDR3 spans 14 residues. Here the CDR3 DNA reads TGTGCCACCAGTGATTCCACAGGGGGCACTGAAGCTTTCTTT. This encodes CATSDSTGGTEAFF.

This clonotype has just a few counts. This sequence joins TRBV28 and TRBJ1-5; D perhaps matches TRBD1 (5 bases). CDR3 length: 13 residues. Trimming took 6 bases from V and 4 from J, leaving 10 bases between them. Germline V gene lookup returns CDR1 MDHEN and CDR2 SYDVKM. The CDR3: CASSERGNQPQHF. CDR3 DNA sequence: TGTGCCAGCAGCGAACGGGGGAATCAGCCCCAGCATTTT.

This clonotype occurred a few times. The chain has TRBV7-9 and TRBJ2-7; the D is unclear. CDR1 is SEHNR and CDR2 is FQNEAQ in the germline V gene (reference sequence). The CDR3 contains 12 residues. The V end lost 5 bases, the J end lost 5 bases, and 10 bases lay between the germline ends. The DNA for the CDR3 is TGTGCCAGCAGCCCACCTATAGACGAGCAGTACTTC. Translated: CASSPPIDEQYF.

The CDR3 protein is CASSYLGTPYTEAFF. The CDR3, as DNA: TGTGCCAGCAGTTACTTGGGGACACCCTACACTGAAGCTTTCTTT. V gene TRBV6-2 or TRBV6-3 combines with J gene TRBJ1-1; weak D call: TRBD1 (6 bases). CDR3 size: 15 residues. Germline CDR1 and CDR2: MNHEY and SVGEGT. The ends were cut back, 1 base at V and 3 bases at J, with 12 bases in the middle.

V gene TRBV6-5 combines with J gene TRBJ1-5; 10 nucleotides agree with TRBD1. Trimming took 3 bases from V and 7 from J; bases not matched to a gene: 9. Per the germline V gene, CDR1 is MNHEY and CDR2 is SVGAGI. The CDR3 runs to 16 residues. The DNA of the CDR3 is TGTGCCAGCAGTTATTCTTGGACAGGGGGTGGGCAGCCCCAGCATTTT. Its translation: CASSYSWTGGGQPQHF.

The rearrangement uses TRBV5-5 and TRBJ2-2; 9 nucleotides match TRBD2. Trimming removed 0 bases from V and 5 bases from J; junction bases left unmatched: 8. This CDR3 contains 17 residues. CDR1 and CDR2 from the germline V gene are SGHKS and YYEKEE (reference sequence). The CDR3 nucleotides are TGTGCCAGCAGCTTGGGCCCGGGACTAGCAAGGACCGGGGAGCTGTTTTTT. Residues: CASSLGPGLARTGELFF.

As concerns this clonotype: This likely comes from a read error, as the CDR3 has no conserved phenylalanine or tryptophan at its end. The rearrangement joins TRBV11-2 to TRBJ1-5; D is possibly TRBD1 (5 bases). The ends were cut back, 5 bases at V and 3 bases at J, with 17 bases in the middle. This CDR3 is built from 16 residues. From germline, CDR1 is SGHAT and CDR2 FQNNGV. The CDR3 spells CASSKAAGTHNQPQHL. In DNA, the CDR3 is TGTGCCAGCAGCAAGGCCGCCGGGACTCACAATCAGCCCCAGCATTTA.

V and J are TRBV4-1 and TRBJ2-7; D gene unclear. V shed 0 bases and J shed 4 bases, with 10 bases lying between them. This CDR3 spans 14 amino acids. Germline V gives CDR1 MGHRA, CDR2 YSYEKL. The CDR3 nucleotides read TGCGCCAGCAGCCAAGAAGCGTACGGGTACGAGCAGTACTTC. This encodes CASSQEAYGYEQYF.

This chain uses TRBV19 with TRBJ1-2; the D is unclear. Trimming pared 2 bases from V and 3 bases from J, leaving 10 bases between. Germline V gene sequence: CDR1 LNHDA, CDR2 SQIVND (reference sequence). The CDR3 is 14 amino acids. The CDR3 loop reads CASSILEDDYGYTF. CDR3 DNA sequence: TGTGCCAGTAGTATATTAGAGGACGACTATGGCTACACCTTC.

The chain has TRBV2 and TRBJ1-6; weak D call: TRBD1 (5 bases). Trimming removed 8 bases from V and 0 bases from J, with 23 bases in between. This CDR3 is 19 amino acids long. Germline CDR1 is SNHLY and CDR2 is FYNNEI. DNA for the CDR3: TGTGCCAGCTTACCTCTGCCCTCGACAGCGAGCTCCTATAATTCACCCCTCCACTTT. Its protein is CASLPLPSTASSYNSPLHF.

The chain is built from TRBV4-3 and TRBJ2-1, with a possible D match to TRBD1 (5 bases). The CDR3 runs 17 residues. V was cut by 0 bases and J by 0 bases, with 12 bases left in between. Germline CDR1 and CDR2: LGHNA and YSLEER. CDR3 sequence: CASSQEFLGPSYNEQFF. In DNA, the CDR3 is TGCGCCAGCAGCCAAGAGTTCCTGGGGCCCTCCTACAATGAGCAGTTCTTC.

The chain carries TRBV28 and TRBJ2-5; TRBD1 aligns across 9 bases. CDR3 length equals 16 residues. Germline CDR1 is MDHEN and CDR2 is SYDVKM. V shed 2 bases, J shed 0 bases, and the junction held 4 bases outside the gene matches. For the CDR3, the DNA is TGTGCCAGCAGTTTAAGGGGACAGGGATACCAAGAGACCCAGTACTTC. It is translated as CASSLRGQGYQETQYF.

The chain combines TRBV11-2 with TRBJ1-1; D may be TRBD1 (5 bases). CDR1 and CDR2 (germline): SGHAT, FQNNGV. V was trimmed by 4 bases and J by 0 bases, leaving 15 bases between them. CDR3 size: 16 residues. Written as DNA, the CDR3 is TGTGCCAGCAGCTCACGTCGCGGGACGGTGAACACTGAAGCTTTCTTT. Amino acids: CASSSRRGTVNTEAFF.

This clonotype was seen a few times. J is TRBJ2-1 and V is TRBV7-9; D gene unclear. The V and J ends lost 1 base and 0 bases respectively, with 7 bases between them. There are 15 residues in the CDR3. From germline, CDR1 is SEHNR and CDR2 FQNEAQ (reference sequence). CDR3 bases: TGTGCCAGCAGCTTAGGGCGCTACTCCTACAATGAGCAGTTCTTC. Amino acids: CASSLGRYSYNEQFF.